One and the same sample provided the 17 T cell receptor beta chains below, sequenced in a study of blood T cell repertoires in COVID-19. TCRdb keeps only in-frame clones here, not all; method: immunoSEQ multiplex PCR. This table has about 43,000 clones, around 80% appearing once. Sample: peripheral blood. The receptors originated from an older woman with acute or convalescent COVID-19.

The table lists this clone with a few counts. This chain connects TRBV24-1 to TRBJ1-2; D uncertain. CDR1 and CDR2 from the germline V gene are KGHDR and SFDVKD. This CDR3 has 14 amino acids. V was pared by 0 bases and J by 5 bases, with 9 bases between. The CDR3 sequence is CATSDLTRTYGYTF. CDR3 coding DNA: TGTGCCACCAGTGATTTGACTAGAACATATGGCTACACCTTC.

This clone was observed once. This chain links TRBV10-2 with TRBJ1-1, with D hard to call. Germline values: CDR1 WSHSY, CDR2 SAAADI. V lost 7 bases to trimming and J lost 6 bases, with 21 bases between them. CDR3 length equals 15 residues. In DNA form, the CDR3 reads TGCGCCAGCAAAGACCTATCCGAGGGCTACGCTGAAGCTTTCTTT. This sequence encodes CASKDLSEGYAEAFF.

V is TRBV20-1 and J is TRBJ2-3; D not certain. Trimming removed 3 bases at V and 0 bases at J, with 10 bases between. This CDR3 region has 14 residues. The germline CDR1 and CDR2 sequences are DFQATT and SNEGSKA (reference sequence). The CDR3 region is CSASPRISTDTQYF. CDR3 DNA: TGCAGTGCTAGTCCCAGGATTAGCACAGATACGCAGTATTTT.

The V call is TRBV4-1, the J call TRBJ2-1; a possible D gene is TRBD1 (6 bases). CDR1 MGHRA and CDR2 YSYEKL come from the germline V gene. The CDR3 extends over 16 amino acids. Trimming left V 1 base short and J 3 bases short, with 13 bases between. The CDR3, as DNA: TGCGCCAGCAGCCAAGTGACGCCAGGGGACTACAATGAGCAGTTCTTC. Protein product: CASSQVTPGDYNEQFF.

The chain recombines TRBV5-8 with TRBJ2-1; 8 bases are shared with TRBD1. There are 15 residues in the CDR3. Germline V CDR1 and CDR2: SGHTS, YDEGEE. Trimming at V came to 4 bases and at J to 5 bases, leaving 8 bases not matched to a gene. CDR3 amino acids: CASSVSQGANNEQFF. CDR3 sequence (DNA): TGTGCCAGCAGCGTCAGCCAGGGGGCCAACAATGAGCAGTTCTTC.

This sequence joins TRBV7-9 and TRBJ1-6; D may be TRBD1 (5 bases). Deletions cut 5 bases from V and 0 bases from J, with 14 bases between. Germline V gives CDR1 SEHNR, CDR2 FQNEAQ (reference sequence). The CDR3 runs 17 residues. CDR3 nucleotide sequence: TGTGCCAGCAGCACCGGGGGGTCTAGCTCCTATAATTCACCCCTCCACTTT. Protein sequence: CASSTGGSSSYNSPLHF. Full variable domain (missing parts from reference TRBV7-9 and TRBJ1-6): DTGVSQNPRHKITKRGQNVTFRCDPISEHNRLYWYRQTLGQGPEFLTYFQNEAQLEKSRLLSDRFSAERPKGSFSTLEIQRTEQGDSAMYLCASSTGGSSSYNSPLHFGNGTRLTVT.

The chain employs TRBV3-1 (or the pseudogene TRBV3-2) and TRBJ1-2, with no clear D. This CDR3 has 15 amino acids. Germline V CDR1 and CDR2: LGHDT, YNNKEL (reference sequence). V was clipped by 1 base and J by 4 bases, with 13 bases between them. CDR3 residues: CASSQVKSLAYGYTF. The CDR3 bases are TGTGCCAGCAGCCAAGTAAAGTCTCTAGCCTATGGCTACACCTTC.

In its sample, this clone was seen once. The rearrangement uses TRBV19 and TRBJ2-1, with 9 bases lining up with TRBD1. The ends lost 10 bases at V and 7 bases at J; junction bases unmatched: 8. The CDR3 extends over 13 amino acids. Germline CDR1 and CDR2: LNHDA and SQIVND (reference sequence). CDR3 DNA sequence: TGTGCCACCTTCGGGACAGGGAGGAATGAGCAGTTCTTC. It translates to CATFGTGRNEQFF.

The gene calls are TRBV30 and TRBJ1-5, with unresolved D. Per the germline V gene, CDR1 is GTSNPN and CDR2 is SVGIG (reference sequence). Trimming shortened V by 0 bases and J by 5 bases, and 5 bases separated the two germline ends. CDR3 length equals 12 residues. CDR3 DNA sequence: TGTGCCTGGAGTGTCGACTATCAGCCCCAGCATTTT. Protein sequence: CAWSVDYQPQHF.

This clone qualifies as large (0.1 to 1%). This sequence joins TRBV2 and TRBJ2-7; D possibly corresponds to TRBD2 (6 bases). The CDR3 totals 14 residues. Germline V CDR1 and CDR2: SNHLY, FYNNEI. V lost 4 bases and J 6 bases, leaving 16 bases between the germline ends. The CDR3 protein is CASSGPGGFREQYF. The CDR3 nucleotides are TGTGCCAGCAGTGGGCCTGGGGGGTTCCGCGAGCAGTACTTC.

The chain has TRBV14 and TRBJ1-4, with a possible D match to TRBD1 (5 bases). Germline CDR1 is SGHDN and CDR2 is FVKESK. The germline V and J ends were trimmed by 4 bases and 6 bases, with 6 bases remaining between them. CDR3 length equals 12 residues. The CDR3 spells CASSLQDEKLFF. In nucleotides, the CDR3 is TGTGCCAGCAGCCTACAGGATGAAAAACTGTTTTTT.

The chain recombines TRBV7-2 with TRBJ1-2; TRBD1 agrees at 7 bases. The CDR3 loop spans 15 amino acids. Germline trimming cut 7 bases from V and 3 bases from J; bases unmatched to any gene: 11. Germline lookup yields CDR1 SGHTA and CDR2 FQGNSA. The CDR3 region has the DNA TGTGCCAGCAACCTAGGAGGGGGCTGGTACTATGGCTACACCTTC. Its translation is CASNLGGGWYYGYTF.

The chain uses TRBV20-1 and TRBJ2-1, with a possible D match to TRBD2 (6 bases). The CDR3 has 10 residues. The germline V gene encodes CDR1 DFQATT and CDR2 SNEGSKA (reference sequence). V was clipped by 3 bases and J by 12 bases, with 9 bases between them. CDR3 DNA sequence: TGCAGTGCTAGCCGGGGAGGGCAGTTCTTC. Translated, it gives CSASRGGQFF.

The V call is TRBV5-6, the J call TRBJ2-1; 7 positions match TRBD2. This CDR3 has 11 residues. Germline V gives CDR1 SGHDT, CDR2 YYEEEE. J gave up 5 bases and V 7 bases, and 0 bases lay outside the gene matches. The CDR3 loop reads CASGGDNEQFF. CDR3 in DNA: TGTGCCAGCGGGGGGGACAATGAGCAGTTCTTC.

This clone occurred once. The chain couples TRBV5-1 to TRBJ1-2; no definite D call. Per germline, CDR1 SGHRS and CDR2 YFSETQ. This CDR3 is 11 amino acids long. V lost 4 bases, J lost 6 bases, and 7 bases lay in between. The CDR3 loop reads CASSDHNGYTF. The CDR3 DNA sequence: TGCGCCAGCAGCGATCACAATGGCTACACCTTC.

This clone was detected only once. This sequence joins TRBV6-6 and TRBJ1-1, with D possibly TRBD1 on 6 matching bases. V was trimmed by 8 bases and J by 2 bases, leaving 18 bases between them. This CDR3 contains 15 residues. Germline V CDR1 and CDR2: MNHNY, SVGAGI (reference sequence). CDR3 bases: TGTGCCAGCGGGGGCCGGCAACCCCGAAACACTGAAGCTTTCTTT. Its translation: CASGGRQPRNTEAFF.

Comments on this clone: This sample includes further DNA sequences coding for the same CDR3. The genes are TRBV29-1 and TRBJ2-6; the D is unclear. Trimming took 4 bases from V and 0 from J, leaving 4 bases between them. This CDR3 has 13 residues. The germline gives CDR1 SQVTM, CDR2 ANQGSEA. This CDR3 is CSVARSGANVLTF. CDR3 DNA: TGCAGCGTTGCCCGCTCTGGGGCCAACGTCCTGACTTTC.